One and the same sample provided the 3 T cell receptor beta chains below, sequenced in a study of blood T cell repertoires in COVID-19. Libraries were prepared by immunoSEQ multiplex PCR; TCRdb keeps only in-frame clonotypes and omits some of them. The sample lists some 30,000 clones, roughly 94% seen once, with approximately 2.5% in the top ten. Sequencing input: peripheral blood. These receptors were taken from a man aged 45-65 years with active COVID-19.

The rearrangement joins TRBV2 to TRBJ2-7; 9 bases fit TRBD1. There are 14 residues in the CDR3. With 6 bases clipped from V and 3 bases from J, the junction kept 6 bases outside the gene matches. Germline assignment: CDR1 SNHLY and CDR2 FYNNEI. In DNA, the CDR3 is TGTGCCAGCAGCGCACAGACAGGGGGCTACGAGCAGTACTTC. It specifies CASSAQTGGYEQYF.

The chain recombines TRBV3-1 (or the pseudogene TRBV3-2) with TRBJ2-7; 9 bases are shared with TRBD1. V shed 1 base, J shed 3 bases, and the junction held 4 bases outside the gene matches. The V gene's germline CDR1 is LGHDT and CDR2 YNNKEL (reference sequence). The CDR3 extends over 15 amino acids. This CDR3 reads CASSQATGGGYEQYF. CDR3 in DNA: TGTGCCAGCAGCCAAGCGACAGGGGGTGGCTACGAGCAGTACTTC.

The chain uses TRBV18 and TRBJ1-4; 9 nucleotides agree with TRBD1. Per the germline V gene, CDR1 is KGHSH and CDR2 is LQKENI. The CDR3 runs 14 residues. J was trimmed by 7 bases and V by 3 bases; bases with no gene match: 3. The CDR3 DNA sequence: TGTGCCAGCTCACCGGGGACAGGGATTGAAAAACTGTTTTTT. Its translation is CASSPGTGIEKLFF. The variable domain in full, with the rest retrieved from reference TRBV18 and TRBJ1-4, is NAGVMQNPRHLVRRRGQEARLRCSPMKGHSHVYWYRQLPEEGLKFMVYLQKENIIDESGMPKERFSAEFPKEGPSILRIQQVVRGDSAAYFCASSPGTGIEKLFFGSGTQLSVL.